The T cell receptor beta chain described here comes from a study of cytomegalovirus exposure and HLA in healthy donors. Study-wide results and caveats: It was 150 to 200 TCR beta chains that were listed as cytomegalovirus-associated.

This PCR relied on a set of 60 Vbeta primers and 13 Jbeta primers. The protocol was immunoSEQ multiplex PCR, while the TCRdb copy is restricted to in-frame clones and leaves out a portion. Among 100,000 to 120,000 clones listed, roughly two thirds were seen once. Points on this clone: No antigen is known for it.

The CDR3 runs 14 residues. The ends lost 2 bases at V and 6 bases at J; junction bases unmatched: 5. Germline CDR1 is SGHTA and CDR2 is FQGNSA. The J gene is TRBJ1-2, the V gene TRBV7-2; 8 bases line up with TRBD1. The TCR originated in a man aged 25 to 40 in good health and CMV-seronegative. The sample taken for sequencing was PBMCs. The CDR3 loop is CASSLNRGVDGYTF. The CDR3 DNA is TGTGCCAGCAGCTTAAACAGGGGGGTAGATGGCTACACCTTC.